One and the same sample provided the 23 T cell receptor beta chains below, sequenced in a study of shared clonotypes between healthy human individuals. Using immunoSEQ multiplex PCR, the repertoire was profiled, and TCRdb retains in-frame clones only, with some absent. The data contain under 600,000 clones, over 75% of them seen just once; the ten biggest clones take up 9.5% to 15%. Sequencing used PBMCs. These TCRs come from a woman between 40 and 55 years old in good health. Some clones in this sample may be carry-over from other donors' samples.

V usage is TRBV28 and J usage is TRBJ2-1; 8 bases are shared with TRBD2. The CDR3 length is 16 residues. V lost 2 bases, J lost 8 bases, and 11 bases stayed unmatched. Germline-derived CDR1 and CDR2 are MDHEN and SYDVKM. The CDR3 DNA reads TGTGCCAGCAGTTTAGCCCGAGCGGGAGTTTTCGATGAGCAGTTCTTC. Its protein is CASSLARAGVFDEQFF.

The rearrangement joins TRBV30 to TRBJ2-1; 9 bases agree with TRBD2. Per germline, CDR1 GTSNPN and CDR2 SVGIG (reference sequence). With V trimmed by 1 base and J by 7 bases, 5 bases remained unmatched. The CDR3 is made up of 14 amino acids. The CDR3 is CAWSGSGSWNEQFF. The CDR3 nucleotides are TGTGCCTGGAGTGGTAGCGGGAGTTGGAATGAGCAGTTCTTC.

The V and J genes are TRBV28 and TRBJ2-2, with 14 bases fitting TRBD2. The V gene end was trimmed by 8 bases and the J gene end by 2 bases; junction bases not matched to a gene: 1. Germline values: CDR1 MDHEN, CDR2 SYDVKM. The CDR3 covers 15 residues. CDR3 DNA: TGTGCCAGCGGGACTAGCGGGAGTAACACCGGGGAGCTGTTTTTT. It specifies CASGTSGSNTGELFF.

On this clone itself: Since a much larger clone is just one base distant, this may be a read error. V and J are TRBV5-8 and TRBJ2-5; 9 bases map to TRBD2. CDR3 length: 15 amino acids. The V and J ends lost 0 bases and 2 bases, in that order; junction bases with no gene match: 2. Germline V gene lookup returns CDR1 SGHTS and CDR2 YDEGEE. The CDR3 coding sequence is TGTGCCAGCAGCTTGGGACTAGCGGAACAAGAGACCCAGTACTTC. Its translation is CASSLGLAEQETQYF.

The genes are TRBV7-3 and TRBJ1-1; TRBD1 is a possible D gene (5 bases). V lost 0 bases and J lost 0, with 14 bases in between. The germline V gene has CDR1 SGHTA and CDR2 FQGTGA. The CDR3 runs to 17 residues. The DNA of the CDR3 is TGTGCCAGCAGCTTAACCCGACAGCCCTCCATGAACACTGAAGCTTTCTTT. Translating gives CASSLTRQPSMNTEAFF.

V gene TRBV5-1 combines with J gene TRBJ2-1, with a tentative D call TRBD2 (5 bases). This CDR3 is built from 15 residues. Germline-derived CDR1 and CDR2 are SGHRS and YFSETQ. Trimming shortened V by 2 bases and J by 0 bases, and 9 bases separated the two germline ends. The CDR3 region is CASSFSDRSYNEQFF. As DNA, the CDR3 is TGCGCCAGCAGCTTTAGCGACCGCTCCTACAATGAGCAGTTCTTC.

J is TRBJ2-7 and V is TRBV28; D is tentatively TRBD1 or TRBD2 (6 bases each). CDR3 length equals 14 residues. Trimming pared 6 bases from V and 0 bases from J, leaving 12 bases between. Germline-derived CDR1 and CDR2 are MDHEN and SYDVKM. The CDR3 here is CASRKGGSSYEQYF. CDR3 nucleotide sequence: TGTGCCAGCAGGAAGGGGGGTAGCTCCTACGAGCAGTACTTC.

As regards this clone: A much larger clone differs by one base, so this may be a read error. The chain employs TRBV28 and TRBJ1-2; TRBD1 matches 8 bases. Germline-derived CDR1 and CDR2 are MDHEN and SYDVKM. Trimming took 6 bases from V and 4 from J; bases not matched to a gene: 1. This CDR3 region has 12 residues. The CDR3 spells CASRTGGYGYTF. The CDR3 nucleotides read TGTGCCAGCAGAACAGGGGGCTATGGCTACACCTTC.

The chain joins TRBV19 to TRBJ2-1, with 14 bases that match TRBD2. With 7 bases clipped from V and 5 bases from J, the junction kept 4 bases outside the gene matches. The germline V gene has CDR1 LNHDA and CDR2 SQIVND (reference sequence). CDR3 length: 15 amino acids. CDR3 bases: TGTGCCAGTAACCCGACTAGCGGGAGGGACAATGAGCAGTTCTTC. Translation: CASNPTSGRDNEQFF.

The V and J genes are TRBV13 and TRBJ2-7, with 13 bases fitting TRBD2. The germline V gene has CDR1 PRHDT and CDR2 FYEKMQ (reference sequence). The CDR3 is made up of 16 amino acids. J was trimmed by 2 bases and V by 5 bases; bases with no gene match: 6. CDR3 sequence: CASSMGLAGLTYEQYF. The CDR3 coding sequence is TGTGCCAGCAGCATGGGACTAGCGGGACTTACCTACGAGCAGTACTTC. The full variable domain, with the rest looked up from reference TRBV13 and TRBJ2-7, is AAGVIQSPRHLIKEKRETATLKCYPIPRHDTVYWYQQGPGQDPQFLISFYEKMQSDKGSIPDRFSAQQFSDYHSELNMSSLELGDSALYFCASSMGLAGLTYEQYFGPGTRLTVT.

The rearrangement links TRBV6-1 to TRBJ2-1; TRBD2 matches at 7 bases. The ends lost 5 bases at V and 15 bases at J; junction bases unmatched: 10. The CDR3 runs 12 residues. CDR1 MNHNS and CDR2 SASEGT come from the germline V gene. In DNA, the CDR3 is TGTGCCAGCAGTCCACCGGGACTATCTTGGTTCTTC. This gives the protein CASSPPGLSWFF.

The gene calls are TRBV30 and TRBJ1-3, with D uncertain. This CDR3 has 13 amino acids. CDR1 is GTSNPN, CDR2 SVGIG, per germline (reference sequence). Trimming took off 5 bases at V and 0 bases at J, with 8 bases between the two ends. CDR3: CAWSRGSGNTIYF. The CDR3 coding sequence is TGTGCCTGGTCCCGGGGCTCTGGAAACACCATATATTTT. Variable domain in full (rest from reference TRBV30 and TRBJ1-3): SQTIHQWPATLVQPVGSPLSLECTVEGTSNPNLYWYRQAAGRGLQLLFYSVGIGQISSEVPQNLSASRPQDRQFILSSKKLLLSDSGFYLCAWSRGSGNTIYFGEGSWLTVV.

The V call is TRBV7-3, the J call TRBJ2-5, with TRBD1 matching 7 bases. Germline-derived CDR1 and CDR2 are SGHTA and FQGTGA. The CDR3 has 13 amino acids. The ends lost 5 bases at V and 2 bases at J; junction bases unmatched: 2. The CDR3 region is CASSRGQQETQYF. The CDR3 DNA sequence: TGTGCCAGCAGCCGGGGACAGCAAGAGACCCAGTACTTC.

The V call is TRBV30, the J call TRBJ1-5, with a weak D call TRBD1 (6 bases). Deletions cut 5 bases from V and 5 bases from J, with 22 bases between. CDR1 is GTSNPN, CDR2 SVGIG, per germline (reference sequence). This CDR3 has 16 amino acids. The CDR3 nucleotides are TGTGCCTGGGGGCTCGGAGGGGGGCAAGGAGATCAGCCCCAGCATTTT. Its translation is CAWGLGGGQGDQPQHF.

The chain carries TRBV11-3 and TRBJ2-7, with D possibly called TRBD1 or TRBD2 (5 bases each). This CDR3 spans 15 amino acids. CDR1 and CDR2 from the germline V gene are SGHNT and YENEEA. With 2 bases removed from V and 6 bases from J, the gap between germline ends came to 17 bases. CDR3 in amino acids: CASSLRSGPGAEQYF. The CDR3 DNA reads as TGTGCCAGCAGCTTAAGGAGCGGACCTGGGGCCGAGCAGTACTTC.

The V gene is TRBV7-2, the J gene TRBJ2-7, with 7 bases that match TRBD2. After removal of 1 base from V and 2 bases from J, the junction contained 5 bases not matched to a gene. The germline CDR1 and CDR2 sequences are SGHTA and FQGNSA. CDR3 size: 15 residues. CDR3 amino acids: CASSLVGTTAYEQYF. CDR3 sequence (DNA): TGTGCCAGCAGCTTAGTTGGGACTACGGCCTACGAGCAGTACTTC.

This clone was counted only a few times. This sequence joins TRBV7-9 and TRBJ1-3; D gene ambiguous. The CDR3 contains 15 residues. Germline V CDR1 and CDR2: SEHNR, FQNEAQ (reference sequence). The germline V and J ends were trimmed by 3 bases and 4 bases, with 13 bases remaining between them. The CDR3 spells CASSLGSPGGNTIYF. CDR3 coding DNA: TGTGCCAGCAGCTTGGGCAGCCCGGGGGGAAACACCATATATTTT.

This clone came up once. The rearrangement uses TRBV14 and TRBJ2-5; D remains unclear. CDR1 and CDR2 (germline): SGHDN, FVKESK. Trimming shortened V by 0 bases and J by 5 bases, and 4 bases separated the two germline ends. The CDR3 is 12 amino acids. The DNA of the CDR3 is TGTGCCAGCAGCCAAGATTGGGAGACCCAGTACTTC. This encodes CASSQDWETQYF.

V and J are TRBV7-3 and TRBJ2-6, with D uncertain. This CDR3 has 15 amino acids. Germline V gives CDR1 SGHTA, CDR2 FQGTGA. Trimming took 3 bases from V and 4 from J, leaving 10 bases between them. CDR3: CASSFNTLGANVLTF. In nucleotides, the CDR3 is TGTGCCAGCAGCTTTAATACCTTGGGGGCCAACGTCCTGACTTTC.

The chain couples TRBV12-5 to TRBJ2-7, with D unresolved. The germline V and J ends were trimmed by 5 bases and 2 bases, with 7 bases remaining between them. CDR3 length: 12 amino acids. Germline V lookup: CDR1 LGHNT, CDR2 FRNRAP. This CDR3 is CASGLTPYEQYF. The DNA of the CDR3 is TGTGCTAGTGGTCTGACTCCCTACGAGCAGTACTTC.

The CDR3 DNA reads TGTGCCAGCAGTATCCCTAGCACAGATACGCAGTATTTT. This translates into CASSIPSTDTQYF. V gene TRBV27 combines with J gene TRBJ2-3, with D uncertain. Trimming removed 5 bases from V and 0 bases from J, with 6 bases in between. Germline V gene sequence: CDR1 MNHEY, CDR2 SMNVEV (reference sequence). This CDR3 comprises 13 residues.

This clone has just a few counts. Other DNA sequences in this specimen translate into the identical CDR3. The rearrangement joins TRBV6-1 to TRBJ2-1, with D perhaps assigned TRBD1 or TRBD2 (5 bases each). CDR1 and CDR2 (germline): MNHNS, SASEGT. The CDR3 totals 15 residues. Trimming removed 1 base at V and 1 base at J, with 8 bases between. As DNA, the CDR3 is TGTGCCAGCAGTGAAGATGGGGGTTCCTACAATGAGCAGTTCTTC. Translation gives CASSEDGGSYNEQFF.

The V call is TRBV30, the J call TRBJ2-7; D perhaps matches TRBD2 (5 bases). Germline lookup yields CDR1 GTSNPN and CDR2 SVGIG (reference sequence). CDR3 length: 14 amino acids. V dropped 0 bases and J dropped 6 bases, with 15 bases sitting between them. In DNA form, the CDR3 reads TGTGCCTGGAGTGTAAAAGGAGGTGGGTCCGAGCAGTACTTC. Encoded protein: CAWSVKGGGSEQYF.